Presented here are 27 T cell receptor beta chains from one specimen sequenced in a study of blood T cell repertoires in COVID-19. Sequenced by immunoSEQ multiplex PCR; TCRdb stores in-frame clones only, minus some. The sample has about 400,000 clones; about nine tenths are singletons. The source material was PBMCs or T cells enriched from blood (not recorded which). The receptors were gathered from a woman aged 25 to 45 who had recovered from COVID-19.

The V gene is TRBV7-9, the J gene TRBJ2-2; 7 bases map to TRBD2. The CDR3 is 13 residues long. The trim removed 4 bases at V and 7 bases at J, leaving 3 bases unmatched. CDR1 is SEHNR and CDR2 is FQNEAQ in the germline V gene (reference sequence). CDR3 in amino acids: CASSYRGVGELFF. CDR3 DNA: TGTGCCAGCAGCTACCGGGGGGTCGGGGAGCTGTTTTTT.

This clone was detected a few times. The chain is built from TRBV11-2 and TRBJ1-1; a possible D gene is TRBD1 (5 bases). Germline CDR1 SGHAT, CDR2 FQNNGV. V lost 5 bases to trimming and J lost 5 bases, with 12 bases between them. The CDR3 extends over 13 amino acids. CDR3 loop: CASSTRDSTEAFF. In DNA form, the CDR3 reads TGTGCCAGCAGCACCCGCGACAGTACTGAAGCTTTCTTT.

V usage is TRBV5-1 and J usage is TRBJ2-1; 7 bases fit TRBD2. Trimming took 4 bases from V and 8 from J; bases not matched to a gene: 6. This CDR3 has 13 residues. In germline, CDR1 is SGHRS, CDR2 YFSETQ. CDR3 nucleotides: TGCGCCAGCAGCCATACTAGCGTCCATGAGCAGTTCTTC. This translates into CASSHTSVHEQFF.

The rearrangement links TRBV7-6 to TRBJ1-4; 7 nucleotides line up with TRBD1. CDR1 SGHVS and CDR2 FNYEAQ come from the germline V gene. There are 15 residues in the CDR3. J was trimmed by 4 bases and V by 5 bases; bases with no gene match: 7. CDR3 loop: CASSVPGQNNEKLFF. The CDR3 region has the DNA TGTGCCAGCAGCGTACCGGGACAGAATAATGAAAAACTGTTTTTT.

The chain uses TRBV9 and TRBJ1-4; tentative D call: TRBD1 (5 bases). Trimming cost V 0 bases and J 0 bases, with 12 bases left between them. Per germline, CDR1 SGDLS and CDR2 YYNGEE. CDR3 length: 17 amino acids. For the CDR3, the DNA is TGTGCCAGCAGCGTAGTCCAGACAGAGGCAACTAATGAAAAACTGTTTTTT. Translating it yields CASSVVQTEATNEKLFF.

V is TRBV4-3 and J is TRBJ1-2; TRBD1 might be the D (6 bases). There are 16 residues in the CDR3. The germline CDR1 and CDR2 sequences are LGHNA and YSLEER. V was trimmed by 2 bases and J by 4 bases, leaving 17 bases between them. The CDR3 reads CASSQTVQGSIYGYTF. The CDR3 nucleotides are TGCGCCAGCAGCCAAACCGTACAGGGATCCATCTATGGCTACACCTTC.

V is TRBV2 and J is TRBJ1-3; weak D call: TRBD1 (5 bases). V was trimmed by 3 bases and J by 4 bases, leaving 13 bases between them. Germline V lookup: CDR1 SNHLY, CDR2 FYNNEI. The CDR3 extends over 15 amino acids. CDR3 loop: CASSEAGTIGNTIYF. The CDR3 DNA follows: TGTGCCAGCAGTGAGGCGGGGACTATCGGAAACACCATATATTTT.

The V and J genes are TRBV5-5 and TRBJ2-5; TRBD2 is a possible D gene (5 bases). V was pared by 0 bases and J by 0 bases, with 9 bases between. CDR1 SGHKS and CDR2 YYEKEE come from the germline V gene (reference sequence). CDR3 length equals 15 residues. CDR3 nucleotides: TGTGCCAGCAGCTTGGTGGCCGGGAACCAAGAGACCCAGTACTTC. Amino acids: CASSLVAGNQETQYF.

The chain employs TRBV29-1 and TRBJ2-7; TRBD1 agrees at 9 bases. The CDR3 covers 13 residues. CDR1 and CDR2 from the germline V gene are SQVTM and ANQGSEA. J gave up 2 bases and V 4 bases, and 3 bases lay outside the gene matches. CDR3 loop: CSVGGQGTYEQYF. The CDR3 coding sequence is TGCAGCGTTGGGGGACAGGGCACCTACGAGCAGTACTTC.

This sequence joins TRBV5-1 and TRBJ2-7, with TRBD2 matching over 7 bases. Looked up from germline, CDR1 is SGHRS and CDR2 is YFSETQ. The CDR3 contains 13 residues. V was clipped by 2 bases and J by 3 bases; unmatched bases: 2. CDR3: CASSFSSGYEQYF. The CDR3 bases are TGCGCCAGCAGCTTCTCTAGCGGCTACGAGCAGTACTTC.

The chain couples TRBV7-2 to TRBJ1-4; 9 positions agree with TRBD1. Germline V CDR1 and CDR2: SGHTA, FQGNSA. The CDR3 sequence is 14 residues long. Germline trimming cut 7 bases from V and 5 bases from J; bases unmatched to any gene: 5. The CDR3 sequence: CASTHDRGNEKLFF. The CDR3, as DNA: TGTGCCAGCACCCATGACAGGGGGAATGAAAAACTGTTTTTT.

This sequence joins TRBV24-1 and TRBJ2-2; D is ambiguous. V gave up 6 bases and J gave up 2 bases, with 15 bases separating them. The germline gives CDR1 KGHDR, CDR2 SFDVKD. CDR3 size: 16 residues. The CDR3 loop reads CATSPKNSANTGELFF. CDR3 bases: TGTGCCACCAGTCCGAAGAACTCCGCCAACACCGGGGAGCTGTTTTTT.

The DNA of the CDR3 is TGCGCCAGCAGCCCACGGGACAGGGGCCTCTCTGGAAACACCATATATTTT. Amino acids: CASSPRDRGLSGNTIYF. J is TRBJ1-3 and V is TRBV5-1; 10 bases map to TRBD1. With V trimmed by 4 bases and J by 0 bases, 7 bases remained unmatched. CDR1 SGHRS and CDR2 YFSETQ come from the germline V gene. This CDR3 contains 17 residues.

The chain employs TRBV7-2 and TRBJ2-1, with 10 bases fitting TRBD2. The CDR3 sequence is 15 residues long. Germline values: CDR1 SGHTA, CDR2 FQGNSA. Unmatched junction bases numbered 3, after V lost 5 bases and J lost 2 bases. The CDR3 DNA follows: TGTGCCAGCAGCATAGGACTAGCGGCCTACAATGAGCAGTTCTTC. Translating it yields CASSIGLAAYNEQFF.

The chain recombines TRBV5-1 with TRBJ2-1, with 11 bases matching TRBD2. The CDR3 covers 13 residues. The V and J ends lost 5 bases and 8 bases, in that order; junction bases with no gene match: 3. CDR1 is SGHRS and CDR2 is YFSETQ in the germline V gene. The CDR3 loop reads CASRTSGMYEQFF. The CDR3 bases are TGCGCCAGCAGGACTAGCGGGATGTATGAGCAGTTCTTC. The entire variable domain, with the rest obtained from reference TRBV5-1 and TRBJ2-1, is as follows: KAGVTQTPRYLIKTRGQQVTLSCSPISGHRSVSWYQQTPGQGLQFLFEYFSETQRNKGNFPGRFSGRQFSNSRSEMNVSTLELGDSALYLCASRTSGMYEQFFGPGTRLTVL.

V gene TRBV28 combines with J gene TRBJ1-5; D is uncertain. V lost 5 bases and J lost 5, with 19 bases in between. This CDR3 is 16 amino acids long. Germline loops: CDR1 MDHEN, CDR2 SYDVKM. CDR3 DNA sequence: TGTGCCAGCAGTCTGACCCCGGGGATATCCCATCAGCCCCAGCATTTT. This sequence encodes CASSLTPGISHQPQHF.

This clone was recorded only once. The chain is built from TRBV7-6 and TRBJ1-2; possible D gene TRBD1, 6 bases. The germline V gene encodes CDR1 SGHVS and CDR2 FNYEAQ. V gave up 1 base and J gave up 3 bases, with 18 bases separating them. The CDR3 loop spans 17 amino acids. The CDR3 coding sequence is TGTGCCAGCAGCTTAGGACAGGACGGGCGTATCTACTATGGCTACACCTTC. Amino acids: CASSLGQDGRIYYGYTF.

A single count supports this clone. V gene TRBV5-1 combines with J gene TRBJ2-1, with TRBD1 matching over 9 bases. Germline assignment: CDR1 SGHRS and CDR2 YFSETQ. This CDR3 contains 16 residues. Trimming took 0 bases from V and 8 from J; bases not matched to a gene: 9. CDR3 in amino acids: CASSLGLTDRGDEQFF. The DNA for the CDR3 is TGCGCCAGCAGCTTGGGATTAACGGACAGGGGTGATGAGCAGTTCTTC.

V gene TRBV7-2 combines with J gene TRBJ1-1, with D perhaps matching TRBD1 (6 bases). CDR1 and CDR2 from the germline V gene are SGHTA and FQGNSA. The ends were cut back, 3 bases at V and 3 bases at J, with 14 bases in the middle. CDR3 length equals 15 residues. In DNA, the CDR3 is TGTGCCAGCAGCTTGGCAGGGGCGATATACACTGAAGCTTTCTTT. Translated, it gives CASSLAGAIYTEAFF.

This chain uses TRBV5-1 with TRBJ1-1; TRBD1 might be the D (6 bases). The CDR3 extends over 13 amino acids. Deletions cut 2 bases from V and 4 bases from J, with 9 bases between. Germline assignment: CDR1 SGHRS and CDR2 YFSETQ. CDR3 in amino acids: CASSFEGGTEAFF. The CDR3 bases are TGCGCCAGCAGCTTCGAAGGGGGCACTGAAGCTTTCTTT.

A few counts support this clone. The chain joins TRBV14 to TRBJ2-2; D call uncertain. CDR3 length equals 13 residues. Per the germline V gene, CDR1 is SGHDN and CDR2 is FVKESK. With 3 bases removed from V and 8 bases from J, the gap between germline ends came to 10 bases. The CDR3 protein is CASSQDLRGELFF. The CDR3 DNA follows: TGTGCCAGCAGCCAGGATCTCAGGGGGGAGCTGTTTTTT. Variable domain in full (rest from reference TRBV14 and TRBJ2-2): EAGVTQFPSHSVIEKGQTVTLRCDPISGHDNLYWYRRVMGKEIKFLLHFVKESKQDESGMPNNRFLAERTGGTYSTLKVQPAELEDSGVYFCASSQDLRGELFFGEGSRLTVL.

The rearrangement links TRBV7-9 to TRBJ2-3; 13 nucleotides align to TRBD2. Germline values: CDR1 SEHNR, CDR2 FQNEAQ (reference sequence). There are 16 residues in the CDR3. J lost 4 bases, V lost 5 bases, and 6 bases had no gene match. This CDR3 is CASSNGLAGVADTQYF. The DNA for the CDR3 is TGTGCCAGCAGCAATGGACTAGCGGGGGTGGCAGATACGCAGTATTTT.

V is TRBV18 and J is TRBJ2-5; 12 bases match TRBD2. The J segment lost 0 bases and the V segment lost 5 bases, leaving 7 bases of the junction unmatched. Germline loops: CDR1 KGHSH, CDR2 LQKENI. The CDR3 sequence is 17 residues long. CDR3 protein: CASSASRLAGDQETQYF. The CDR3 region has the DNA TGTGCCAGCTCAGCCTCAAGACTAGCGGGGGACCAAGAGACCCAGTACTTC.

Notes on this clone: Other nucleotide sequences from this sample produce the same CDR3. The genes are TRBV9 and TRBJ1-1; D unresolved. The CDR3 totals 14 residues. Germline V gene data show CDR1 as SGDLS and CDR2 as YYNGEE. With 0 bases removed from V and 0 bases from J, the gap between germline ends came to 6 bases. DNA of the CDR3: TGTGCCAGCAGCGTAGGACAATTGAACACTGAAGCTTTCTTT. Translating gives CASSVGQLNTEAFF. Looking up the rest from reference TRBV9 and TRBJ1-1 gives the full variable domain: DSGVTQTPKHLITATGQRVTLRCSPRSGDLSVYWYQQSLDQGLQFLIQYYNGEERAKGNILERFSAQQFPDLHSELNLSSLELGDSALYFCASSVGQLNTEAFFGQGTRLTVV.

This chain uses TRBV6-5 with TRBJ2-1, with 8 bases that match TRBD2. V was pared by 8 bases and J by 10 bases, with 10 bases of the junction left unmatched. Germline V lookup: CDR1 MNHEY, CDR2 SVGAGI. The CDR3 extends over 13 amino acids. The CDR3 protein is CASRVGRAREQFF. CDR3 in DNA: TGTGCCAGCCGGGTCGGGAGGGCCAGAGAGCAGTTCTTC.

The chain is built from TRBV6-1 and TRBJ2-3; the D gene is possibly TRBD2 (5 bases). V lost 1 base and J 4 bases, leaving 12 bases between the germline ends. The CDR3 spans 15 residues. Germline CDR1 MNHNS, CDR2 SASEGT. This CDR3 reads CASSEVWERPDTQYF. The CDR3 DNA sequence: TGTGCCAGCAGTGAAGTCTGGGAGCGCCCAGATACGCAGTATTTT.

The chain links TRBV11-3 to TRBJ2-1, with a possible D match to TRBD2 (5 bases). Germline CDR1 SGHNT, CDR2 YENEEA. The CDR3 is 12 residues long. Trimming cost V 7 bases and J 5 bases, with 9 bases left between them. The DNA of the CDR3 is TGTGCCAGCACCGGGCGGGACAATGAGCAGTTCTTC. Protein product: CASTGRDNEQFF.